This paragraph reports one T cell receptor (beta chain). The sample originates from a study of cytomegalovirus exposure and HLA in healthy donors. Per germline, CDR1 MNHEY and CDR2 SVGAGI. There are 13 residues in the CDR3. Trimming took 5 bases from V and 1 from J; bases not matched to a gene: 0. PCR employed 60 Vbeta and 13 Jbeta primers. The method was immunoSEQ multiplex PCR; TCRdb's version includes in-frame clones alone and lacks a portion of them. The sample lists some 170,000 clones, 81% occurring once. The receptor was derived from a woman aged 45-65 years in good health and CMV-seronegative. Sample: PBMCs. The chain combines TRBV6-5 with TRBJ2-3; TRBD2 matches 7 bases. CDR3 sequence: CASSAGGTDTQYF. In nucleotides, the CDR3 is TGTGCCAGCAGTGCGGGGGGCACAGATACGCAGTATTTT.